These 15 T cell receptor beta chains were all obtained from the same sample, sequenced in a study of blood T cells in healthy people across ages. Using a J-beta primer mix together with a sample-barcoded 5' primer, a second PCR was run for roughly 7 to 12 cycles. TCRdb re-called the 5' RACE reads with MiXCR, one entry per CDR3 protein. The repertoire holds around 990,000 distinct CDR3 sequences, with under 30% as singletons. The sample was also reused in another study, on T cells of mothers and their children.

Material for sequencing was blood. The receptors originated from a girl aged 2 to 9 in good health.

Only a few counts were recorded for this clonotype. DNA of the CDR3: TGCAGCGTTCGCGCCTTCCGGGAGGGAGGGACAGATACGCAGTATTTT. Translation gives CSVRAFREGGTDTQYF. The chain combines TRBV29-1 with TRBJ2-3; 8 positions match TRBD2. Germline trimming cut 5 bases from V and 3 bases from J; bases unmatched to any gene: 13. The CDR3 runs 16 residues. The germline gives CDR1 SQVTM, CDR2 ANQGSEA.

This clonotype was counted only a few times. The CDR3 DNA follows: TGTGCCAGCAGCCAAGTTGCAGGGACAAGTGGAGAAAAACTGTTTTTT. Protein product: CASSQVAGTSGEKLFF. The V and J genes are TRBV4-2 and TRBJ1-4, with a weak D call TRBD1 (6 bases). This CDR3 region has 16 residues. The V gene's germline CDR1 is LGHNA and CDR2 YNFKEQ. Deletions cut 1 base from V and 8 bases from J, with 17 bases between.

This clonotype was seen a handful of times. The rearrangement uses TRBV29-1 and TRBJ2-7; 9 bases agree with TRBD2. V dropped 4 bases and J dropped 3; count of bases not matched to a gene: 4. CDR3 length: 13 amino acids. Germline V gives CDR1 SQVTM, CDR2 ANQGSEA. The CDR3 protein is CSVGLAGIYEQYF. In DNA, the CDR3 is TGCAGCGTTGGCCTAGCGGGAATCTACGAGCAGTACTTC.

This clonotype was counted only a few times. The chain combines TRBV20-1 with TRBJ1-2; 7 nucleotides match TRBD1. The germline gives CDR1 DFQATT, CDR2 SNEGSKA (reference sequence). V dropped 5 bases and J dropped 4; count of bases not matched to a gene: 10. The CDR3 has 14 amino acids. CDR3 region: CSAGRDSPIYGYTF. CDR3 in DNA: TGCAGTGCTGGGAGGGACAGCCCAATCTATGGCTACACCTTC.

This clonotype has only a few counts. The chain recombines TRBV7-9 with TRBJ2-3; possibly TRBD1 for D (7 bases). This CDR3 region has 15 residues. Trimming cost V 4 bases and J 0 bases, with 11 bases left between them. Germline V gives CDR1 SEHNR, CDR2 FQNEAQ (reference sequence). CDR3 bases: TGTGCCAGCAGCTCCCAGGGGGGAAGCACAGATACGCAGTATTTT. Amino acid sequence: CASSSQGGSTDTQYF.

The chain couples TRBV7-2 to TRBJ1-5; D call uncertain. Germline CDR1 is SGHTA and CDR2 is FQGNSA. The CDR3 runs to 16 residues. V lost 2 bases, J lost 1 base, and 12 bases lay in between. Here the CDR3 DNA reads TGTGCCAGCAGCTTAAGTCCCCCGGGGAGCAATCAGCCCCAGCATTTT. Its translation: CASSLSPPGSNQPQHF. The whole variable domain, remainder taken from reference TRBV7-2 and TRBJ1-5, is GAGVSQSPSNKVTEKGKDVELRCDPISGHTALYWYRQSLGQGLEFLIYFQGNSAPDKSGLPSDRFSAERTGGSVSTLTIQRTQQEDSAVYLCASSLSPPGSNQPQHFGDGTRLSIL.

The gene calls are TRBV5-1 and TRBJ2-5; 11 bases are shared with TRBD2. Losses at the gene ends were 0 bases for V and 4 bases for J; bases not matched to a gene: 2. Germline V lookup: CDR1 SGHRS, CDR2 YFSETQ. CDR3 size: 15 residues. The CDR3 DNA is TGCGCCAGCAGCTTGGGACTAGCGGGAACAGAGACCCAGTACTTC. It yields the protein CASSLGLAGTETQYF.

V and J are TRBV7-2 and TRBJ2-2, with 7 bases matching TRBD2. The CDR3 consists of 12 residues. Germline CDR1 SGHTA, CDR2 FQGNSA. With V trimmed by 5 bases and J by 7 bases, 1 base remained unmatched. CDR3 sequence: CASSAGVGELFF. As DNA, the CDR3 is TGTGCCAGCAGCGCGGGGGTCGGGGAGCTGTTTTTT. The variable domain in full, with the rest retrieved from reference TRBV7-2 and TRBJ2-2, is GAGVSQSPSNKVTEKGKDVELRCDPISGHTALYWYRQSLGQGLEFLIYFQGNSAPDKSGLPSDRFSAERTGGSVSTLTIQRTQQEDSAVYLCASSAGVGELFFGEGSRLTVL.

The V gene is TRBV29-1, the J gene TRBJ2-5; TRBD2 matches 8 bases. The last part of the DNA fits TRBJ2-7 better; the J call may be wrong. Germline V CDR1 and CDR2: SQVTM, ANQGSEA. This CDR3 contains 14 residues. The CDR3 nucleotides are TGCAGCGTTGTCACGGCGGGAGGTTCCTACGAGCAGTACTTC. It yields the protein CSVVTAGGSYEQYF.

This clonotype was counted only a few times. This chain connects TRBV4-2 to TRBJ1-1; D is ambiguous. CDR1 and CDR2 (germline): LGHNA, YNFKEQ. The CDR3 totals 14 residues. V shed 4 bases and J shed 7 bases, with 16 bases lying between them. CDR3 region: CASSPQRSDGEAFF. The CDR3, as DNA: TGTGCCAGCAGCCCCCAACGATCCGACGGTGAAGCTTTCTTT.

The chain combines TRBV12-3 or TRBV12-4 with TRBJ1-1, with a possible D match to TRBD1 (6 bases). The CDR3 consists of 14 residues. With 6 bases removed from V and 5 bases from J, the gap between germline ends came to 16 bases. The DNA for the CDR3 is TGTGCCAGCAGCCGGACAGTTTTCGGAACTGAAGCTTTCTTT. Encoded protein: CASSRTVFGTEAFF.

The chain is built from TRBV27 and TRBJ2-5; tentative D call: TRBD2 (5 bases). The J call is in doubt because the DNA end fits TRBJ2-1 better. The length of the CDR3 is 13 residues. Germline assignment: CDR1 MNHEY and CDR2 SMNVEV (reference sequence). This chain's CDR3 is CASETSGNNEQFF. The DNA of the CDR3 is TGTGCCAGCGAAACGAGCGGCAACAATGAGCAGTTCTTC.

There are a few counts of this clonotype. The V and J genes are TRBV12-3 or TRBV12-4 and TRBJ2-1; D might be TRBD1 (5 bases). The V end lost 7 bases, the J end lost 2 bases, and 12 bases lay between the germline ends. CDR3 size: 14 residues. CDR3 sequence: CASTLLGAYNEQFF. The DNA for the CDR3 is TGTGCCAGCACCCTCTTAGGGGCCTACAATGAGCAGTTCTTC.

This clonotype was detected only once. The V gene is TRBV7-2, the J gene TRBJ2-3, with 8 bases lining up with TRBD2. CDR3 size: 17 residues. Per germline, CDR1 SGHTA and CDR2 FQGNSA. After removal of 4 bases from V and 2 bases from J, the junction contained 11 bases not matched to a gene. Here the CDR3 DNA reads TGTGCCAGCAGCTCCTTCGGACTAGCTCACTTCACAGATACGCAGTATTTT. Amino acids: CASSSFGLAHFTDTQYF.

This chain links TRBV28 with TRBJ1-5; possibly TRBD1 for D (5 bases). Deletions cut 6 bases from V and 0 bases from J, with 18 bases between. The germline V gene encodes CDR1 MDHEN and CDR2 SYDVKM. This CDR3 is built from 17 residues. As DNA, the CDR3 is TGTGCCAGCAGACGTCCAGGTAGGGGCGTTAGCAATCAGCCCCAGCATTTT. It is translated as CASRRPGRGVSNQPQHF.